This TCR beta chain was identified in a study of T-cell memory formation after mild COVID-19. As for the study in general: Largely, the TCR clusters proved donor specific.

TCRdb re-called the 5' RACE reads through MiXCR, storing one row per CDR3 protein. The sample includes under 250,000 distinct CDR3 sequences, 15% of them seen just once. The ends lost 3 bases at V and 7 bases at J; junction bases unmatched: 10. The CDR3 is 16 amino acids. Looked up from germline, CDR1 is LGHNA and CDR2 is YSLEER. This clonotype was counted between two and nine times. Antigen: not known. Whole-study findings and limits: Second-wave clones that peaked on day 37 lacked confirmed SARS-CoV-2 specificity. Balance between CD4 and CD8 was seen in clones contracting day 15 to 85, and a CD4+ lean was seen in later expanders.

This clonotype was sampled from an adult woman who had mild COVID-19 (a few samples of this study predate the infection). Cell type and time point are not known. The chain uses TRBV4-3 and TRBJ2-1; 9 bases fit TRBD1. Specimen: PBMCs or a T cell subset sorted from them (not recorded which). CDR3 sequence: CASSQATGGIGNEQFF. The DNA of the CDR3 is TGCGCCAGCAGCCAGGCTACAGGGGGCATCGGGAATGAGCAGTTCTTC.